This is a list of T cell receptor beta chains from one sample in a study of shared clonotypes between healthy human individuals. Profiled with immunoSEQ multiplex PCR; TCRdb holds only in-frame clones, not every one. Here the sample spans about 520,000 clones, 78% being singletons. Sequences were obtained from PBMCs. The receptors were gathered from a woman in her thirties or forties in good health. Some clones in this sample may be carry-over from other donors' samples. Both conserved end residues are part of each CDR3. A D gene is named only where the DNA matches it firmly. Rows give clone size only sometimes, using once, few, many, or a class for an expanded clone.

V	J	D	size	CDR3	DNA
TRBV2	TRBJ2-5	TRBD2	.	CASPRLAERKETQYF	TGTGCCAGCCCCCGACTAGCGGAACGAAAAGAGACCCAGTACTTC
TRBV15	TRBJ2-7	.	.	CATSGPREGQYEQYF	TGTGCCACCAGCGGACCCCGTGAGGGGCAGTACGAGCAGTACTTC
TRBV27	TRBJ2-7	TRBD2	few	CASSPEGREIYYEQYF	TGTGCCAGCAGTCCCGAGGGGCGGGAGATATACTACGAGCAGTACTTC
TRBV13	TRBJ2-6	TRBD2	.	CASSRGTSASPNVLTF	TGTGCCAGCAGCCGTGGGACTAGCGCCTCTCCCAACGTCCTGACTTTC
TRBV7-9	TRBJ2-1	TRBD2	.	CASSDPTSGRRYNEQFF	TGTGCCAGCAGCGACCCGACTAGCGGGAGGCGATACAATGAGCAGTTCTTC
TRBV10-3	TRBJ2-2	TRBD2	.	CAISEFSLAGTGELFF	TGTGCCATCAGTGAGTTTTCGCTAGCGGGCACCGGGGAGCTGTTTTTT
TRBV29-1	TRBJ2-1	TRBD1	.	CSAERQGTYNEQFF	TGCAGCGCTGAAAGACAGGGCACCTACAATGAGCAGTTCTTC
TRBV5-1	TRBJ2-3	.	.	CASSFPNTDTQYF	TGCGCCAGCAGCTTCCCCAACACAGATACGCAGTATTTT
TRBV7-2	TRBJ2-3	.	.	CASSFRGEYTQYF	TGTGCCAGCAGCTTTAGAGGAGAGTATACGCAGTATTTT
TRBV5-6	TRBJ1-2	TRBD1	many	CASSSRDSALEGYTF	TGTGCCAGCAGCTCCCGGGACAGCGCCTTGGAGGGCTACACCTTC
TRBV5-4	TRBJ2-3	TRBD2	.	CASSLTSGRSDTQYF	TGTGCCAGCAGTTTGACTAGCGGGAGGTCAGATACGCAGTATTTT
TRBV28	TRBJ2-6	.	.	CASSSRTASGANVLIF	TGTGCCAGCAGTTCCCGGACTGCCTCTGGGGCCAACGTCCTGATTTTC
TRBV7-9	TRBJ1-1	.	.	CASSLGEKRDTEAFF	TGTGCCAGCAGCTTAGGGGAGAAGAGGGACACTGAAGCTTTCTTT
TRBV19	TRBJ2-7	.	.	CACSWDSSSYEQYF	TGTGCCTGTTCATGGGACTCAAGCTCCTACGAGCAGTACTTC
TRBV2	TRBJ2-5	TRBD1	.	CATAAGYSGGETQYF	TGTGCCACCGCGGCAGGGTATTCAGGGGGTGAGACCCAGTACTTC
TRBV21-1	TRBJ1-1	.	.	CASRISGTGTILNTEAFF	TGTGCCAGCAGAATATCCGGGACCGGAACCATCTTGAACACTGAAGCTTTCTTT
TRBV7-9	TRBJ2-7	TRBD1	.	CASSFTPGTEDCEQYF	TGTGCCAGCAGCTTTACTCCCGGGACAGAAGACTGCGAGCAGTACTTC
TRBV10-3	TRBJ2-3	TRBD1	once	CAISDRGQGTDTQYF	TGTGCCATCAGTGATCGGGGACAGGGCACAGATACGCAGTATTTT
TRBV9	TRBJ2-1	TRBD2	.	CASSAIAGVGDEQFF	TGTGCCAGCAGCGCCATAGCGGGAGTAGGTGATGAGCAGTTCTTC
TRBV6-1	TRBJ2-2	.	once	CASSEYRADTGELFF	TGTGCCAGCAGTGAGTACAGGGCGGACACCGGGGAGCTGTTTTTT
TRBV18	TRBJ2-1	TRBD2	.	CASSLEREGLGEQFF	TGTGCCAGCTCCCTAGAGCGGGAGGGCCTCGGTGAGCAGTTCTTC
TRBV10-3	TRBJ1-1	.	.	CASSEAGFEYTEALF	TGTGCCAGCAGTGAAGCTGGGTTCGAGTACACTGAAGCTCTCTTT
TRBV4-3	TRBJ1-3	.	.	CASSQVSYSGNTIYF	TGCGCCAGCAGCCAAGTATCCTACTCTGGAAACACCATATATTTT
TRBV29-1	TRBJ2-3	.	.	CSVALGRGSTDTQYF	TGCAGCGTTGCCCTGGGACGTGGGAGCACAGATACGCAGTATTTT
TRBV9	TRBJ2-3	.	.	CASSVAEGRDTQYF	TGTGCCAGCAGCGTAGCTGAAGGGCGAGATACGCAGTATTTT
TRBV2	TRBJ1-2	TRBD1	.	CASTLLDRGAGGYGYTF	TGTGCCAGCACCCTCTTGGACAGGGGAGCGGGCGGGTATGGCTACACCTTC
TRBV28	TRBJ2-3	.	.	CASSGSGTDTQYF	TGTGCCAGCAGCGGCTCGGGCACAGATACGCAGTATTTT
TRBV28	TRBJ2-1	TRBD2	few	CASSLSGSSGNEQFF	TGTGCCAGCAGTTTAAGTGGGTCTAGCGGGAACGAGCAGTTCTTC
TRBV18	TRBJ2-5	.	.	CASSALLNTETQYF	TGTGCCAGCTCAGCCCTACTTAACACAGAGACCCAGTACTTC
TRBV5-1	TRBJ1-2	TRBD1	once	CASSPRRTGGYNGYTF	TGCGCCAGCAGCCCGAGACGGACAGGGGGGTACAATGGCTACACCTTC
TRBV4-2	TRBJ1-2	.	once	CASSQGGTDYGYTF	TGTGCCAGCAGCCAAGGCGGGACCGATTATGGCTACACCTTC
TRBV2	TRBJ2-5	TRBD2	.	CASSELGSSGSPGETQYF	TGTGCCAGCAGTGAACTCGGGTCTAGCGGGAGCCCGGGGGAGACCCAGTACTTC
TRBV19	TRBJ1-5	.	few	CASSGVGLWPQHF	TGTGCCAGTAGTGGGGTGGGGCTTTGGCCCCAGCATTTT
TRBV28	TRBJ1-2	.	.	CASFSLGQNYGYTF	TGTGCCAGCTTTTCATTAGGGCAGAACTATGGCTACACCTTC
TRBV5-4	TRBJ1-2	.	once	CASSFGGMKYGYTF	TGTGCCAGCAGCTTCGGGGGGATGAAATATGGCTACACCTTC
TRBV7-3	TRBJ2-1	.	.	CASSSAPQVYNEQFF	TGTGCCAGCAGCTCAGCCCCTCAAGTGTACAATGAGCAGTTCTTC
TRBV6-1	TRBJ2-7	.	.	CASSETVWGAEDYEQYF	TGTGCCAGCAGTGAGACGGTATGGGGGGCGGAAGATTACGAGCAGTACTTC
TRBV7-9	TRBJ2-2	TRBD2	.	CASSVGLAGRTGELFF	TGTGCCAGCAGCGTGGGACTAGCGGGACGAACCGGGGAGCTGTTTTTT
TRBV4-2	TRBJ1-2	.	.	CASSQDTPGDGYTF	TGTGCCAGCAGCCAAGATACCCCAGGGGATGGCTACACCTTC
TRBV11-1	TRBJ2-1	TRBD2	.	CASSPWASGRENEQFF	TGTGCCAGCAGCCCCTGGGCTAGCGGGAGGGAGAATGAGCAGTTCTTC
TRBV5-1	TRBJ2-5	.	few	CASSLGQPIETQYF	TGCGCCAGCAGCTTGGGACAGCCGATAGAGACCCAGTACTTC